The 23 T cell receptor beta chains presented below share a single source sample, sequenced in a study of blood T cell repertoires in COVID-19. Assay: immunoSEQ multiplex PCR; the TCRdb copy retains only in-frame clones and omits some. The table has 45,000 to 70,000 clones, 87% seen once. The sample taken for sequencing was peripheral blood. The source of these receptors is a woman of 80 years or more with COVID-19, enrolled during active disease.

The table lists this clone with a few counts. V is TRBV30 and J is TRBJ1-3; 9 positions match TRBD1. V was pared by 8 bases and J by 6 bases, with 5 bases of the junction left unmatched. This CDR3 is built from 12 residues. Germline CDR1 and CDR2: GTSNPN and SVGIG (reference sequence). CDR3 protein: CARGQGTNTIYF. The CDR3 DNA reads TGTGCCCGGGGACAGGGCACAAACACCATATATTTT.

The genes are TRBV3-1 (or the pseudogene TRBV3-2) and TRBJ1-6; D is unclear. With 0 bases removed from V and 2 bases from J, the gap between germline ends came to 5 bases. Germline V gene lookup returns CDR1 LGHDT and CDR2 YNNKEL (reference sequence). The CDR3 totals 15 residues. This CDR3 is CASSQEGTYNSPLHF. The CDR3 coding sequence is TGTGCCAGCAGCCAAGAGGGCACCTATAATTCACCCCTCCACTTT.

The chain joins TRBV5-1 to TRBJ1-1, with 12 bases lining up with TRBD1. The CDR3 is 16 residues long. The ends lost 2 bases at V and 2 bases at J; junction bases unmatched: 4. Germline values: CDR1 SGHRS, CDR2 YFSETQ. CDR3 protein: CASSFGTGGLNTEAFF. The CDR3 DNA follows: TGCGCCAGCAGCTTCGGGACAGGGGGCCTCAACACTGAAGCTTTCTTT.

This rearrangement joins TRBV15 to TRBJ2-5; D is perhaps TRBD1 (5 bases). CDR3 length: 15 residues. CDR1 is LNHNV and CDR2 is YYDKDF in the germline V gene (reference sequence). The V and J ends lost 3 bases and 1 base respectively, with 12 bases between them. CDR3 in amino acids: CATSRERTPQETQYF. CDR3 in DNA: TGTGCCACCAGCAGGGAGAGGACACCCCAAGAGACCCAGTACTTC.

This chain connects TRBV19 to TRBJ2-2; 10 nucleotides match TRBD2. The CDR3 has 16 amino acids. The germline CDR1 and CDR2 sequences are LNHDA and SQIVND (reference sequence). V was clipped by 7 bases and J by 2 bases; unmatched bases: 7. In DNA, the CDR3 is TGTGCCAGTAAGGGGCTAGCGGGGGCCAACACCGGGGAGCTGTTTTTT. Its protein is CASKGLAGANTGELFF. Combining the CDR3 with reference TRBV19 and TRBJ2-2 gives the whole variable domain DGGITQSPKYLFRKEGQNVTLSCEQNLNHDAMYWYRQDPGQGLRLIYYSQIVNDFQKGDIAEGYSVSREKKESFPLTVTSAQKNPTAFYLCASKGLAGANTGELFFGEGSRLTVL.

The table lists this clone with a count of one. The chain uses TRBV7-2 and TRBJ2-1; D possibly corresponds to TRBD1 (6 bases). V lost 3 bases and J lost 7, with 13 bases in between. Germline V lookup: CDR1 SGHTA, CDR2 FQGNSA. This CDR3 has 14 amino acids. In nucleotides, the CDR3 is TGTGCCAGCAGCTTGAACAGGGCGGTAAATGAGCAGTTCTTC. Its protein is CASSLNRAVNEQFF.

The chain uses TRBV6-5 and TRBJ1-2, with a tentative D call TRBD1 (5 bases). This CDR3 has 15 amino acids. Trimming cost V 0 bases and J 4 bases, with 12 bases left between them. Germline assignment: CDR1 MNHEY and CDR2 SVGAGI. In nucleotides, the CDR3 is TGTGCCAGCAGTTACTCGAAGTGGCAGGGCTATGGCTACACCTTC. This encodes CASSYSKWQGYGYTF.

This clone was seen only a few times. V gene TRBV3-1 (or the pseudogene TRBV3-2) combines with J gene TRBJ1-5; TRBD1 matches at 7 bases. The CDR3 totals 13 residues. The germline gives CDR1 LGHDT, CDR2 YNNKEL (reference sequence). V gave up 6 bases and J gave up 4 bases; unmatched junction bases: 3. CDR3 sequence: CASSAGGNQPQHF. CDR3 nucleotides: TGTGCCAGCAGTGCAGGGGGGAATCAGCCCCAGCATTTT.

V is TRBV19 and J is TRBJ1-5; D not resolved. V lost 5 bases to trimming and J lost 1 base, with 12 bases between them. Germline assignment: CDR1 LNHDA and CDR2 SQIVND (reference sequence). The CDR3 consists of 15 residues. As DNA, the CDR3 is TGTGCCAGTAGTCCCAGACATGAAAGCAATCAGCCCCAGCATTTT. It specifies CASSPRHESNQPQHF.

Here the CDR3 reads CASSLAGETQYF. For the CDR3, the DNA is TGTGCCAGCAGCTTAGCGGGCGAGACCCAGTACTTC. The chain recombines TRBV7-2 with TRBJ2-5, with D hard to call. Trimming removed 0 bases at V and 5 bases at J, with 4 bases between. This CDR3 spans 12 amino acids. CDR1 SGHTA and CDR2 FQGNSA come from the germline V gene.

This clone was seen a single time. The chain is built from TRBV5-5 and TRBJ2-1, with 9 bases aligning to TRBD1. CDR3 size: 15 residues. The trim removed 0 bases at V and 4 bases at J, leaving 2 bases unmatched. The germline V gene encodes CDR1 SGHKS and CDR2 YYEKEE (reference sequence). The CDR3 DNA reads as TGTGCCAGCAGCTTGGGACAGGGGGTGTACAATGAGCAGTTCTTC. This codes for CASSLGQGVYNEQFF.

V gene TRBV30 combines with J gene TRBJ1-5; D may be TRBD1 (5 bases). Germline V gene lookup returns CDR1 GTSNPN and CDR2 SVGIG (reference sequence). The CDR3 is made up of 16 amino acids. V was pared by 0 bases and J by 7 bases, with 19 bases between. In DNA form, the CDR3 reads TGTGCCTGGAGTGTAGGGGTCGGGCGGGGGAGGCAGCCCCAGCATTTT. This gives the protein CAWSVGVGRGRQPQHF.

This chain connects TRBV6-6 to TRBJ2-7; TRBD1 agrees at 8 bases. CDR1 is MNHNY, CDR2 SVGAGI, per germline (reference sequence). The CDR3 spans 14 residues. The junction had 8 bases not matched to a gene; V was cut back by 6 bases and J by 4 bases. The CDR3 protein is CASSPRTGPYEQYF. DNA for the CDR3: TGTGCCAGCAGCCCCCGGACAGGGCCTTACGAGCAGTACTTC.

The chain combines TRBV25-1 with TRBJ1-2, with a tentative D call TRBD1 (6 bases). V was trimmed by 5 bases and J by 3 bases, leaving 13 bases between them. Looked up from germline, CDR1 is MGHDK and CDR2 is SYGVNS. The CDR3 extends over 14 amino acids. The CDR3 here is CASSPTGTHYGYTF. For the CDR3, the DNA is TGTGCCAGCAGTCCAACAGGGACCCACTATGGCTACACCTTC.

The rearrangement links TRBV6-4 to TRBJ1-1; D call uncertain. V was cut by 4 bases and J by 5 bases, with 11 bases left in between. The germline V gene encodes CDR1 MRHNA and CDR2 SNTAGT. The CDR3 has 13 amino acids. Here the CDR3 reads CASSATQQTEAFF. The CDR3 bases are TGTGCCAGCAGTGCCACTCAACAGACTGAAGCTTTCTTT.

The chain has TRBV5-4 and TRBJ2-3; 11 nucleotides agree with TRBD2. The ends lost 0 bases at V and 2 bases at J; junction bases unmatched: 8. Germline loops: CDR1 SGHNT, CDR2 YYREEE (reference sequence). This CDR3 region has 18 residues. CDR3 nucleotide sequence: TGTGCCAGCAGCTTGGGTAGCGGGGGGGCCATGAACACAGATACGCAGTATTTT. This translates into CASSLGSGGAMNTDTQYF.

This chain connects TRBV18 to TRBJ1-5; 10 bases align to TRBD1. The CDR3 totals 17 residues. Unmatched junction bases numbered 12, after V lost 3 bases and J lost 7 bases. The germline V gene encodes CDR1 KGHSH and CDR2 LQKENI. The CDR3 coding sequence is TGTGCCAGCTCACCTAAAGTTGGGGACAGGGGCACCCAGCCCCAGCATTTT. It translates to CASSPKVGDRGTQPQHF.

The CDR3 sequence is CASSPTAIAEKLFF. CDR3 coding DNA: TGTGCCAGCAGCCCGACAGCTATTGCCGAAAAACTGTTTTTT. The chain is built from TRBV7-2 and TRBJ1-4; perhaps TRBD1 as D (5 bases). The V gene lost 5 bases and the J gene lost 8 bases, with 15 bases spanning the gap. This CDR3 has 14 residues. In germline, CDR1 is SGHTA, CDR2 FQGNSA.

The chain combines TRBV7-8 with TRBJ2-1, with TRBD1 matching over 10 bases. CDR3 length: 15 residues. CDR1 and CDR2 (germline): SGHVS, FQNEAQ. Unmatched junction bases numbered 8, after V lost 5 bases and J lost 7 bases. CDR3 sequence reads: CASSPDRGLTNEQFF. In nucleotides, the CDR3 is TGTGCCAGCAGCCCCGACAGGGGGCTAACGAATGAGCAGTTCTTC.

In its sample, this clone was seen a few times. The gene calls are TRBV11-2 and TRBJ2-5, with D possibly matching TRBD2 (5 bases). Looked up from germline, CDR1 is SGHAT and CDR2 is FQNNGV. This CDR3 spans 15 amino acids. V lost 1 base and J lost 9, with 18 bases in between. CDR3 residues: CASSLGAGVSGAQYF. In DNA form, the CDR3 reads TGTGCCAGCAGCTTAGGGGCCGGGGTCTCCGGGGCCCAGTACTTC.

The chain uses TRBV2 and TRBJ1-1; D may be TRBD1 (5 bases). The V gene lost 3 bases and the J gene lost 0 bases, with 11 bases spanning the gap. Per the germline V gene, CDR1 is SNHLY and CDR2 is FYNNEI. The CDR3 sequence is 15 residues long. CDR3 residues: CASSDSGGMNTEAFF. DNA for the CDR3: TGTGCCAGCAGTGACTCGGGGGGAATGAACACTGAAGCTTTCTTT.

This chain links TRBV14 with TRBJ2-7; TRBD1 is a possible D gene (5 bases). The CDR3 covers 13 residues. The germline V gene encodes CDR1 SGHDN and CDR2 FVKESK. With 1 base removed from V and 5 bases from J, the gap between germline ends came to 9 bases. The CDR3 bases are TGTGCCAGCAGCCAAGGCAGGGTCAACGAGCAGTACTTC. Protein product: CASSQGRVNEQYF.

The chain employs TRBV5-6 and TRBJ2-1; D might be TRBD2 (5 bases). With 4 bases removed from V and 4 bases from J, the gap between germline ends came to 12 bases. The CDR3 covers 14 residues. The germline CDR1 and CDR2 sequences are SGHDT and YYEEEE. The DNA for the CDR3 is TGTGCCAGCAGCCCCATGCGGGCTTACAATGAGCAGTTCTTC. Its translation: CASSPMRAYNEQFF.